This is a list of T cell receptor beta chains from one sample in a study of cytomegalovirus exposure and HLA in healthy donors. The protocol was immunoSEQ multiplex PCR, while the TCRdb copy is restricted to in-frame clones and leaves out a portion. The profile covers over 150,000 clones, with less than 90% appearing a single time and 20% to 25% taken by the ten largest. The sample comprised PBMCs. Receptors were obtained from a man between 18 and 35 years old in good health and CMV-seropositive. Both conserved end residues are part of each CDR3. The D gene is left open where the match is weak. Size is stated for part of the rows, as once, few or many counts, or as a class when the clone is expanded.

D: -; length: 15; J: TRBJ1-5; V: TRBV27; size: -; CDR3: CASSFKRGRDQPQHF; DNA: TGTGCCAGCAGTTTCAAAAGGGGTCGAGATCAGCCCCAGCATTTT
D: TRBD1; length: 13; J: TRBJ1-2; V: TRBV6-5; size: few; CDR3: CASSPRTGDGYTF; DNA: TGTGCCAGCAGTCCACGGACAGGGGATGGCTACACCTTC
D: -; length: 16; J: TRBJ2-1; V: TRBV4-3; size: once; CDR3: CASSQDPGQLDNEQFF; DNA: TGCGCCAGCAGCCAAGATCCCGGACAGTTGGACAATGAGCAGTTCTTC
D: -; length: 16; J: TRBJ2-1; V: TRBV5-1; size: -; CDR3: CASSLVPGSLYNEQFF; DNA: TGCGCCAGCAGCTTGGTCCCAGGGTCCCTCTACAATGAGCAGTTCTTC
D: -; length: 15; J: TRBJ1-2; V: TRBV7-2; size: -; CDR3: CASSLYRSSNYGYTF; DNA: TGTGCCAGCAGCTTATACAGGTCCTCTAACTATGGCTACACCTTC
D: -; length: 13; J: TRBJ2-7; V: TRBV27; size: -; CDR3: CASSRQASYEQYF; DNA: TGTGCCAGCAGTCGACAGGCAAGCTACGAGCAGTACTTC
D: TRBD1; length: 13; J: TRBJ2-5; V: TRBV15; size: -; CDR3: CATSGDSRETQYF; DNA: TGTGCCACCAGCGGGGACAGCCGAGAGACCCAGTACTTC
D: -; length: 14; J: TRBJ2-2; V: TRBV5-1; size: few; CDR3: CASARGENTGELFF; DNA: TGCGCCAGCGCCAGGGGGGAGAACACCGGGGAGCTGTTTTTT
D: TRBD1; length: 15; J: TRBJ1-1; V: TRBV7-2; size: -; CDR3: CASSSQAGGNTEAFF; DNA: TGTGCCAGCAGCTCCCAAGCAGGGGGGAATACTGAAGCTTTCTTT
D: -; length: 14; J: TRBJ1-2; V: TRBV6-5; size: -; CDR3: CASSYSGGGYGYTF; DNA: TGTGCCAGCAGTTACTCGGGGGGAGGCTATGGCTACACCTTC
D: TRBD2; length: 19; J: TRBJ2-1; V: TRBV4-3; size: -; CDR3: CASSQEFGTSGGAGYEQFF; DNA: TGCGCCAGCAGCCAGGAGTTCGGGACTAGCGGGGGGGCCGGGTATGAGCAGTTCTTC
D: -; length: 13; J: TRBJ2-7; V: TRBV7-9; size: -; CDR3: CASSLGTTYEQYF; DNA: TGTGCCAGCAGCTTAGGGACTACCTACGAGCAGTACTTC
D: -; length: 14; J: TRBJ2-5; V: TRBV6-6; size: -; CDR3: CASSRGQDQETQYF; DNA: TGTGCCAGCAGTAGAGGGCAAGACCAAGAGACCCAGTACTTC
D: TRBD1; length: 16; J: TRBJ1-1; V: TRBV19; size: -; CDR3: CASSIVGQGKVTEAFF; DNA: TGTGCCAGTAGTATAGTCGGACAGGGGAAAGTCACTGAAGCTTTCTTT
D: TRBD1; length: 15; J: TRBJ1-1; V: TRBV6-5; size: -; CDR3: CASSTLDRGPAEAFF; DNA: TGTGCCAGCAGCACCTTGGACAGGGGGCCTGCTGAAGCTTTCTTT
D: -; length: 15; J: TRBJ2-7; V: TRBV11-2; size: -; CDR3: CASSPGLRTHYEQYF; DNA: TGTGCCAGCAGCCCTGGACTTCGTACGCATTACGAGCAGTACTTC
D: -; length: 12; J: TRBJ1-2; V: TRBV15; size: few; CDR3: CATSLGLYGYTF; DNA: TGTGCCACCAGCCTAGGATTGTATGGCTACACCTTC
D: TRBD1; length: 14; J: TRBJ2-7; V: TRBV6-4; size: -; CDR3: CASSSGTGVAEQYF; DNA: TGTGCCAGCAGTTCGGGGACAGGGGTCGCCGAGCAGTACTTC